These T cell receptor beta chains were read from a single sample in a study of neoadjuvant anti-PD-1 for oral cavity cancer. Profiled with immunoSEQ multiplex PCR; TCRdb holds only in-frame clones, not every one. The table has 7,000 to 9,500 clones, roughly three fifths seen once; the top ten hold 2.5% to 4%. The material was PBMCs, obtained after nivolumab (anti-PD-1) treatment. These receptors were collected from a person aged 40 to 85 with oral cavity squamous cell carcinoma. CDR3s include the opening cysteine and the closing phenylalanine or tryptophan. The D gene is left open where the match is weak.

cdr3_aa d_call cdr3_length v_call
CASSARDSLPSGNTIYF TRBD1 17 TRBV9
CASSFLGYGGDTQYF NA 15 TRBV28
CASSLDEGQEYEQYF TRBD1 15 TRBV11-3
CASSQGPGPQETQYF NA 15 TRBV14
CASSQGTEAEAFF NA 13 TRBV4-2
CASSTQIANEQFF NA 13 TRBV19
CASSFTSGGNTDTQYF TRBD2 16 TRBV5-1
CAISGAGGRTEAFF TRBD1 14 TRBV6-5
CASSQAWTSDTIYF NA 14 TRBV14
CASSSLRGGRETQYF TRBD2 15 TRBV27
CASSTPTRAALIAKNIQYF NA 19 TRBV7-9
CSVGQGADEQYF TRBD1 12 TRBV29-1
CASKLGSSPGANVLTF NA 16 TRBV5-1
CASKRTDTGELFF NA 13 TRBV6-4
CASSLWDRGEKLFF NA 14 TRBV28
CASSQVWTGGIYEQYF TRBD1 16 TRBV4-1
CASSPNGHGTGELFF NA 15 TRBV18
CSVDLQGAGGQETQYF TRBD1 16 TRBV29-1
CATSGVGSGGLSYEQYF TRBD2 17 TRBV15
CAISAETGLYSGYTF TRBD1 15 TRBV10-3
CASSLQGSDYGYTF NA 14 TRBV5-5
CASRFDIWNTEAFF NA 14 TRBV4-2
CASSPTLGPLGELFF NA 15 TRBV9
CASTPASLMNTEAFF NA 15 TRBV2
CATSRGQGSRDTQYF TRBD1 15 TRBV15